A selection of T cell receptor beta chains follows, all from one sample in a study of vaccination and CD4 T cells after COVID-19. One entry per CDR3 protein results from TCRdb running MiXCR on the PCR reads. This table has just over 14,000 distinct CDR3 sequences, around 56% appearing once. Antigen specificity for these receptors is unknown. The sample comprised CD4+ T cells from blood, cultured in vitro. The receptor source for this set is a human donor who had recovered from COVID-19. CDR3s leave out the opening cysteine and the closing phenylalanine or tryptophan.

>TRBJ2-5|TRBV7-2
ASRKGAPRVFQETQY
>TRBJ2-2|TRBV7-9
ASSFFAANTGELF
>TRBJ2-2|TRBV20-1
SAKRGHPEVGELF
>TRBJ2-1|TRBV6-1
ASSVTGEYGEQF
>TRBJ1-1|TRBV28
ASSLDRGDTEAF
>TRBJ2-2|TRBV24-1
ATSDPSFTGELF
>TRBJ1-1|TRBV21-1
ASSKAPDRGRLNTEAF
>TRBJ2-5|TRBV30
AWSVSSQPRETQY
>TRBJ1-5|TRBV6-2/TRBV6-3
ASRSRGQDRYSNQPQH
>TRBJ2-7|TRBV7-3
ASSLGRGGTQSEQY
>TRBJ2-1|TRBV7-2
ASSLWTSGRGEQF
>TRBJ2-5|TRBV7-2
ASSPYPGGAETQY
>TRBJ1-6|TRBV9
ASSAGPDRDNSPLH
>TRBJ2-2|TRBV20-1
SARDPQGGNTGELF
>TRBJ2-7|TRBV6-1
ASSDRVEGGSEQY
>TRBJ2-6|TRBV7-2
ASSLGPGAGANVLT
>TRBJ1-5|TRBV20-1
SASPGQPYQPQH
>TRBJ1-3|TRBV7-9
ASRDRGLSGNTIY
>TRBJ2-6|TRBV6-4
ASSDNSGANVLT
>TRBJ2-3|TRBV6-4
ASSDSGQGSDTQY
>TRBJ2-5|TRBV6-5
ASSYRGLAGGETQY
>TRBJ2-3|TRBV11-3
ASSPGQGGTDTQY
>TRBJ2-1|TRBV21-1
ASSKGGRGDEQF
>TRBJ2-7|TRBV3-1
ASSPSDGDPGEQY
>TRBJ1-1|TRBV10-3
AISTGTNTNTEAF
>TRBJ2-1|TRBV5-1
ASSPTDRVSYNEQF
>TRBJ2-1|TRBV6-2/TRBV6-3
ASSSGSSYNEQF
>TRBJ1-2|TRBV25-1
ASMGASGYGYT
>TRBJ1-6|TRBV5-1
ASNLGGGIGSPLH
>TRBJ1-1|TRBV6-5
ASSYGHRVNTEAF
>TRBJ1-3|TRBV6-1
ASRRQLSGNTIY
>TRBJ2-2|TRBV5-4
ASSASFAASGSARELF
>TRBJ1-6|TRBV7-2
ASSLAGQGRNSPLH
>TRBJ1-1|TRBV28
ASSLEMNTEAF
>TRBJ1-4|TRBV20-1
SAPPPTGSREKLF
>TRBJ1-1|TRBV29-1
SVEHGTTKAF
>TRBJ2-5|TRBV11-2
ASSLGPAETQY
>TRBJ2-1|TRBV20-1
SARGGEVGNNEQF
>TRBJ1-1|TRBV30
AWNVRGMNTEAF
>TRBJ2-1|TRBV7-9
ASSKGLGLPGVGYNEQF
>TRBJ1-5|TRBV6-2/TRBV6-3
ASSDNRPDVWPQH
>TRBJ2-1|TRBV20-1
SASPYEQF
>TRBJ1-1|TRBV11-2
ASSLGQGTENTEAF
>TRBJ1-6|TRBV10-3
AISEPPESPLH
>TRBJ1-2|TRBV6-5
ASSYQGQAYGYT
>TRBJ2-5|TRBV20-1
SAKRGQETQY
>TRBJ2-2|TRBV11-1
ASSLWGPGELF
>TRBJ2-1|TRBV7-9
ASSLAAWSEQF
>TRBJ2-6|TRBV10-3
AISERASGANVLT
>TRBJ2-5|TRBV11-2
ASSLELETQY
>TRBJ2-5|TRBV11-2
ASSLSVRETQY